This paragraph covers one T cell receptor beta chain sequence. This record belongs to a study of control samples from healthy donors and cancer patients. Only in-frame clones appear in the TCRdb table, and some are missing; sequencing was by immunoSEQ multiplex PCR. The sample holds about 160,000 clones, 95% to 96% seen once. CDR3 length: 13 amino acids. Unmatched junction bases numbered 8, after V lost 7 bases and J lost 3 bases. Germline V CDR1 and CDR2: SQVTM, ANQGSEA. The chain links TRBV29-1 to TRBJ1-1, with TRBD1 matching 7 bases. The origin of this receptor is a woman between 25 and 40 years old in good health. The specimen sequenced was blood. The chain's CDR3 is CSGMTGSHTEAFF. In DNA, the CDR3 is TGCAGCGGGATGACAGGGTCACACACTGAAGCTTTCTTT.